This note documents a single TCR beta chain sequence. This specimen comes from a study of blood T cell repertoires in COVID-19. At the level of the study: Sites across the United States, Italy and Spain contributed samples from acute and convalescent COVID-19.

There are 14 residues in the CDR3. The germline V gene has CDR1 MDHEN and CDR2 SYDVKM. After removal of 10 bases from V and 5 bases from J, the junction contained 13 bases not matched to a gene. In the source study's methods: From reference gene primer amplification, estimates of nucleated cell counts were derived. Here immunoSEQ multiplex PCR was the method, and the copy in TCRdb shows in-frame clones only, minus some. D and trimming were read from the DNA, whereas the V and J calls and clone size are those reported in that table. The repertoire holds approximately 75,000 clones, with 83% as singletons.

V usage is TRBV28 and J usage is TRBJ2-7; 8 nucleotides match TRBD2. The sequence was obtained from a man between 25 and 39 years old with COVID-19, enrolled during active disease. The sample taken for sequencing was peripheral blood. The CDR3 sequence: CATTSSGSPHEQYF. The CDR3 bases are TGTGCCACCACTTCGAGCGGGAGTCCCCACGAGCAGTACTTC. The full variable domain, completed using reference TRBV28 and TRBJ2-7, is DVKVTQSSRYLVKRTGEKVFLECVQDMDHENMFWYRQDPGLGLRLIYFSYDVKMKEKGDIPEGYSVSREKKERFSLILESASTNQTSMYLCATTSSGSPHEQYFGPGTRLTVT.